This entry describes one T cell receptor (beta chain). The CDR3 runs 15 residues. Germline-derived CDR1 and CDR2 are SGHVS and FNYEAQ. Trimming cost V 1 base and J 7 bases, with 17 bases left between them. This entry is derived from a study of PD-L1 blockade in urothelial cancer. Study context: Bladder-origin urothelial cancer in males described about 85% of the 29 patients. Blood samples had a median of 141,255 T cells, 80,000 to 100,000 unique TCRs, and clonality approximately 0.08. It was at 3 weeks (second dose) and 6 weeks after treatment start that blood was analyzed.

There were between 1 and 8 samples from each patient, taken pretreatment and on-treatment. TCRdb keeps only in-frame clones here, not all; method: immunoSEQ multiplex PCR. Among 35,000 or so clones listed, 80% to 90% were seen once. The rearrangement links TRBV7-6 to TRBJ2-7; D remains unclear. The TCR comes from a man aged 60-69 years with urothelial cancer. Here the sequenced sample was PBMCs, taken around atezolizumab (anti-PD-L1) treatment. CDR3 sequence (DNA): TGTGCCAGCAGCTTAGTCGGGTTGGCCGGATGGGAGCAGTACTTC. Amino acid sequence: CASSLVGLAGWEQYF.